A selection of T cell receptor beta chains follows, all from one sample in a study of blood T cell repertoires in COVID-19. The repertoire was sequenced with immunoSEQ multiplex PCR; TCRdb's copy has only in-frame clones and lacks some. The data hold about 240,000 clones, with under 85% observed a single time. Source material: peripheral blood. These receptors were collected from a man aged 30 to 39 who had recovered from COVID-19. The CDR3 runs from the conserved cysteine through the conserved F or W. Each record gives: clone size, D gene, J gene, V gene, CDR3 length, CDR3 protein, CDR3 DNA. D genes are given only for firm matches. Rows may omit the clone size; those that give it use once, few, many or a size class.

abundance: -
d_gene: -
j_gene: TRBJ1-2
v_gene: TRBV12-3/TRBV12-4
len: 13
CDR3aa: CASRLQGFDGYTF
CDR3nt: TGTGCCAGCAGACTCCAGGGTTTCGATGGCTACACCTTC

abundance: -
d_gene: TRBD2
j_gene: TRBJ2-3
v_gene: TRBV5-1
len: 16
CDR3aa: CASSSGLAGASDTQYF
CDR3nt: TGCGCCAGCAGCTCTGGACTAGCGGGGGCGTCAGATACGCAGTATTTT

abundance: many
d_gene: -
j_gene: TRBJ1-5
v_gene: TRBV21-1
len: 14
CDR3aa: CASSKVRDGQPQHF
CDR3nt: TGTGCCAGCAGCAAAGTCAGGGATGGCCAGCCCCAGCATTTT

abundance: once
d_gene: -
j_gene: TRBJ2-3
v_gene: TRBV5-1
len: 15
CDR3aa: CASRLTGQSTDTQYF
CDR3nt: TGCGCCAGCAGACTGACTGGCCAGAGCACAGATACGCAGTATTTT

abundance: -
d_gene: TRBD2
j_gene: TRBJ2-3
v_gene: TRBV18
len: 15
CDR3aa: CASSPQLAGTDTQYF
CDR3nt: TGTGCCAGCTCACCACAACTAGCGGGCACAGATACGCAGTATTTT

abundance: -
d_gene: TRBD2
j_gene: TRBJ2-5
v_gene: TRBV18
len: 17
CDR3aa: CASSPQGLAGAQETQYF
CDR3nt: TGTGCCAGCTCACCGCAGGGACTAGCGGGGGCCCAAGAGACCCAGTACTTC

abundance: -
d_gene: -
j_gene: TRBJ1-2
v_gene: TRBV15
len: 14
CDR3aa: CATSRAGNNYGYTF
CDR3nt: TGTGCCACCAGCAGAGCGGGTAATAACTATGGCTACACCTTC

abundance: -
d_gene: -
j_gene: TRBJ1-3
v_gene: TRBV25-1
len: 14
CDR3aa: CASTSTVAGNTIYF
CDR3nt: TGTGCCAGCACGTCGACAGTAGCTGGAAACACCATATATTTT

abundance: few
d_gene: -
j_gene: TRBJ1-5
v_gene: TRBV10-1
len: 12
CDR3aa: CASSESGQPQHF
CDR3nt: TGCGCCAGCAGTGAGTCTGGCCAGCCCCAGCATTTT

abundance: -
d_gene: -
j_gene: TRBJ1-1
v_gene: TRBV5-6
len: 13
CDR3aa: CASNAGGGTEAFF
CDR3nt: TGTGCCAGCAACGCCGGAGGAGGCACTGAAGCTTTCTTT

abundance: few
d_gene: -
j_gene: TRBJ1-1
v_gene: TRBV2
len: 11
CDR3aa: CASSKAFEAFF
CDR3nt: TGTGCCAGCTCTAAAGCTTTTGAAGCTTTCTTT

abundance: -
d_gene: -
j_gene: TRBJ1-6
v_gene: TRBV11-2
len: 15
CDR3aa: CASSRTDFIYSPLHF
CDR3nt: TGTGCCAGCAGCCGGACAGATTTTATATATTCACCCCTCCACTTT

abundance: -
d_gene: -
j_gene: TRBJ1-1
v_gene: TRBV12-3/TRBV12-4
len: 12
CDR3aa: CASSLAPTEAFF
CDR3nt: TGTGCCAGCAGTTTAGCCCCAACTGAAGCTTTCTTT

abundance: -
d_gene: TRBD1
j_gene: TRBJ1-4
v_gene: TRBV9
len: 17
CDR3aa: CASSTGDRGGSNEKLFF
CDR3nt: TGTGCCAGCAGTACGGGGGACAGAGGGGGATCTAATGAAAAACTGTTTTTT

abundance: -
d_gene: -
j_gene: TRBJ1-6
v_gene: TRBV6-5
len: 14
CDR3aa: CASSVVDYNSPLHF
CDR3nt: TGTGCCAGCAGCGTTGTAGACTATAATTCACCCCTCCACTTT

abundance: -
d_gene: -
j_gene: TRBJ1-4
v_gene: TRBV2
len: 14
CDR3aa: CASRAQGGREKLFF
CDR3nt: TGTGCCAGCAGAGCCCAGGGAGGGCGTGAAAAACTGTTTTTT

abundance: -
d_gene: TRBD2
j_gene: TRBJ2-3
v_gene: TRBV9
len: 18
CDR3aa: CASSVAPGRLAGTDTQYF
CDR3nt: TGTGCCAGCAGCGTAGCCCCGGGGAGACTAGCGGGCACAGATACGCAGTATTTT

abundance: -
d_gene: TRBD1
j_gene: TRBJ2-1
v_gene: TRBV28
len: 15
CDR3aa: CASDPRQGPRNEQFF
CDR3nt: TGTGCCAGCGACCCGAGACAGGGGCCAAGGAATGAGCAGTTCTTC

abundance: -
d_gene: -
j_gene: TRBJ1-1
v_gene: TRBV2
len: 15
CDR3aa: CASRLGISRGTEAFF
CDR3nt: TGTGCCAGCAGACTCGGAATCTCCAGGGGCACTGAAGCTTTCTTT

abundance: few
d_gene: TRBD1
j_gene: TRBJ2-2
v_gene: TRBV6-5
len: 15
CDR3aa: CASSYGQVNTGELFF
CDR3nt: TGTGCCAGCAGTTACGGACAGGTGAACACCGGGGAGCTGTTTTTT

abundance: -
d_gene: -
j_gene: TRBJ2-6
v_gene: TRBV4-1
len: 17
CDR3aa: CASSQYPPGSGANVLTF
CDR3nt: TGCGCCAGCAGCCAATACCCCCCAGGGTCTGGGGCCAACGTCCTGACTTTC

abundance: -
d_gene: TRBD1
j_gene: TRBJ1-6
v_gene: TRBV10-3
len: 16
CDR3aa: CAISESTGRNNSPLHF
CDR3nt: TGTGCCATCAGTGAGTCGACAGGGAGGAATAATTCACCCCTCCACTTT

abundance: -
d_gene: -
j_gene: TRBJ2-2
v_gene: TRBV9
len: 18
CDR3aa: CASSVAFLRDSNTGELFF
CDR3nt: TGTGCCAGCAGCGTAGCCTTCCTACGGGACTCCAACACCGGGGAGCTGTTTTTT

abundance: once
d_gene: -
j_gene: TRBJ2-3
v_gene: TRBV5-1
len: 15
CDR3aa: CASSHPPSGVDTQYF
CDR3nt: TGCGCCAGCAGCCATCCCCCCAGCGGCGTAGATACGCAGTATTTT

abundance: -
d_gene: -
j_gene: TRBJ1-6
v_gene: TRBV27
len: 13
CDR3aa: CASSFFGGSPLHF
CDR3nt: TGTGCCAGCAGTTTTTTCGGGGGTTCACCCCTCCACTTT

abundance: -
d_gene: -
j_gene: TRBJ2-1
v_gene: TRBV10-3
len: 16
CDR3aa: CAISESGRGRVDEQFF
CDR3nt: TGTGCCATCAGTGAGTCCGGTAGGGGGAGAGTGGATGAGCAGTTCTTC

abundance: few
d_gene: -
j_gene: TRBJ1-6
v_gene: TRBV5-4
len: 14
CDR3aa: CASSTGGPNSPLHF
CDR3nt: TGTGCCAGCAGCACTGGGGGCCCCAATTCACCCCTCCACTTT

abundance: -
d_gene: -
j_gene: TRBJ1-4
v_gene: TRBV7-9
len: 13
CDR3aa: CASSLATGEKLFF
CDR3nt: TGTGCCAGCAGCTTAGCTACAGGAGAAAAACTGTTTTTT

abundance: -
d_gene: TRBD1
j_gene: TRBJ1-1
v_gene: TRBV6-4
len: 18
CDR3aa: CASIPGQVRSTLDTEAFF
CDR3nt: TGTGCCAGCATTCCGGGACAGGTAAGAAGTACCCTAGATACGGAAGCTTTCTTT

abundance: -
d_gene: TRBD2
j_gene: TRBJ2-1
v_gene: TRBV3-1/TRBV3-2
len: 14
CDR3aa: CASSRSGEYNEQFF
CDR3nt: TGTGCCAGCAGCCGTAGCGGGGAGTACAATGAGCAGTTCTTC

abundance: -
d_gene: -
j_gene: TRBJ1-1
v_gene: TRBV5-6
len: 16
CDR3aa: CASSLARDRGMAEAFF
CDR3nt: TGTGCCAGCAGCTTGGCCCGTGACCGAGGAATGGCTGAAGCTTTCTTT

abundance: -
d_gene: TRBD1
j_gene: TRBJ1-5
v_gene: TRBV2
len: 15
CDR3aa: CASSESGTGDQPQHF
CDR3nt: TGTGCCAGCAGTGAGTCCGGGACAGGGGATCAGCCCCAGCATTTT

abundance: few
d_gene: TRBD1
j_gene: TRBJ1-5
v_gene: TRBV28
len: 15
CDR3aa: CASSLIGTANQPQHF
CDR3nt: TGTGCCAGCAGTTTAATAGGGACAGCTAATCAGCCCCAGCATTTT

abundance: -
d_gene: -
j_gene: TRBJ1-2
v_gene: TRBV21-1
len: 16
CDR3aa: CASSKRFQGQGYGYTF
CDR3nt: TGTGCCAGCAGCAAAAGGTTTCAGGGGCAGGGGTATGGCTACACCTTC

abundance: -
d_gene: -
j_gene: TRBJ1-4
v_gene: TRBV5-6
len: 14
CDR3aa: CASSLVHDNEKLFF
CDR3nt: TGTGCCAGCAGCTTGGTACACGATAATGAAAAACTGTTTTTT

abundance: -
d_gene: TRBD1
j_gene: TRBJ1-4
v_gene: TRBV12-5
len: 14
CDR3aa: CASGGQAAYEKLFF
CDR3nt: TGTGCTAGTGGTGGACAGGCAGCATATGAAAAACTGTTTTTT

abundance: -
d_gene: -
j_gene: TRBJ1-1
v_gene: TRBV10-1
len: 12
CDR3aa: CASSDYNTEAFF
CDR3nt: TGCGCCAGCAGTGATTATAACACTGAAGCTTTCTTT

abundance: -
d_gene: TRBD1
j_gene: TRBJ1-2
v_gene: TRBV7-2
len: 14
CDR3aa: CASSSGTAVYGYTF
CDR3nt: TGTGCCAGCAGCTCCGGGACAGCCGTCTATGGCTACACCTTC

abundance: once
d_gene: TRBD1
j_gene: TRBJ1-5
v_gene: TRBV2
len: 14
CDR3aa: CASSGTGGNQPQHF
CDR3nt: TGTGCCAGCTCCGGGACAGGGGGCAACCAGCCCCAGCATTTT

abundance: -
d_gene: TRBD1
j_gene: TRBJ1-3
v_gene: TRBV19
len: 15
CDR3aa: CASSDEGANGNTIYF
CDR3nt: TGTGCCAGTAGTGACGAGGGGGCTAATGGAAACACCATATATTTT